Listed here are 27 T cell receptor beta chains from one sample, sequenced in a study of T cell responses to AZD1222 COVID-19 vaccine (dated by TCRdb to 2020 to 2023). Reading the label with the study, this specimen's time point is: baseline before first vaccination. The library relied on the immunoSEQ multiplex PCR assay. TCRdb limited this immuneACCESS table to in-frame rearrangements with V and J called. A share of clones is missing; checked studies link under half to unresolved V genes, and the rest is unexplained. The sample table contains approximately 130,000 clones; only one count was recorded for nearly 95% of them. The top ten constitute roughly 0.91% of the sample. This specimen was peripheral blood, taken on day 0 of AZD1222 vaccination. The receptors were sampled from an adult in good health.

The chain employs TRBV2 and TRBJ1-3, with 8 bases that match TRBD1. Trimming took 7 bases from V and 0 from J; bases not matched to a gene: 2. Germline CDR1 reads SNHLY; CDR2 reads FYNNEI. The CDR3 totals 14 residues. CDR3 DNA: TGTGCCAGCACGGGACAGGTCTCTGGAAACACCATATATTTT. This encodes CASTGQVSGNTIYF.

This rearrangement joins TRBV6-2 or TRBV6-3 to TRBJ1-6, with 7 bases that match TRBD1. The CDR3 spans 15 residues. Germline lookup yields CDR1 MNHEY and CDR2 SVGEGT. V was clipped by 2 bases and J by 5 bases; unmatched bases: 3. The CDR3 nucleotides are TGTGCCAGCAGTTACGAGGGACAGCATAATTCACCCCTCCACTTT. This codes for CASSYEGQHNSPLHF.

The rearrangement joins TRBV7-9 to TRBJ2-7; no reliable D call. V gave up 3 bases and J gave up 0 bases, with 9 bases separating them. The CDR3 spans 14 residues. CDR1 SEHNR and CDR2 FQNEAQ come from the germline V gene (reference sequence). CDR3 protein: CASSLASSSYEQYF. The CDR3 bases are TGTGCCAGCAGCTTGGCCAGCAGCTCCTACGAGCAGTACTTC.

The chain combines TRBV28 with TRBJ1-2; 8 bases align to TRBD1. In germline, CDR1 is MDHEN, CDR2 SYDVKM. After removal of 7 bases from V and 3 bases from J, the junction contained 13 bases not matched to a gene. This CDR3 is 16 amino acids long. The CDR3 protein is CASNEPQGARHYGYTF. In DNA, the CDR3 is TGTGCCAGCAACGAACCCCAGGGGGCGCGTCACTATGGCTACACCTTC.

The J gene is TRBJ2-1, the V gene TRBV9, with D possibly matching TRBD1 (6 bases). The germline V and J ends were trimmed by 0 bases and 4 bases, with 11 bases remaining between them. Germline loops: CDR1 SGDLS, CDR2 YYNGEE. The CDR3 covers 15 residues. CDR3 nucleotides: TGTGCCAGCAGCGTAGCTAGGGGGTTGTACAATGAGCAGTTCTTC. Its protein is CASSVARGLYNEQFF.

The chain carries TRBV25-1 and TRBJ1-2; D is unclear. The V and J ends lost 3 bases and 8 bases respectively, with 7 bases between them. The CDR3 runs 11 residues. From germline, CDR1 is MGHDK and CDR2 SYGVNS. CDR3 sequence: CASSDSIGYTF. CDR3 DNA: TGTGCCAGCAGTGATAGTATAGGCTACACCTTC.

The V gene is TRBV10-3, the J gene TRBJ1-4, with D maybe TRBD1 (6 bases). This CDR3 is 15 amino acids long. V was pared by 3 bases and J by 4 bases, with 12 bases between. Germline V gene sequence: CDR1 ENHRY, CDR2 SYGVKD. The CDR3: CAISDPGHLNEKLFF. In nucleotides, the CDR3 is TGTGCCATCAGTGACCCGGGACACCTTAATGAAAAACTGTTTTTT.

This chain connects TRBV5-6 to TRBJ1-4; D unresolved. Per germline, CDR1 SGHDT and CDR2 YYEEEE. This CDR3 region has 13 residues. V was clipped by 6 bases and J by 11 bases, with 17 bases between them. The CDR3 bases are TGTGCCAGCAACCCGGTGGTACCTTGGAAACTGTTTTTT. This gives the protein CASNPVVPWKLFF.

J is TRBJ2-7 and V is TRBV2; D is undetermined. The CDR3 runs 14 residues. Trimming removed 4 bases from V and 7 bases from J, with 17 bases in between. Germline assignment: CDR1 SNHLY and CDR2 FYNNEI. CDR3 sequence reads: CASSVGTPAREQYF. The CDR3 DNA follows: TGTGCCAGCAGTGTTGGCACCCCGGCCCGGGAGCAGTACTTC.

The chain combines TRBV4-2 with TRBJ2-1, with D perhaps TRBD1 or TRBD2 (5 bases each). The CDR3 runs to 15 residues. CDR1 LGHNA and CDR2 YNFKEQ come from the germline V gene. V was cut by 4 bases and J by 7 bases, with 17 bases left in between. The DNA for the CDR3 is TGTGCCAGCAGCCCCCTAGGAAACGGGGCAAATGAGCAGTTCTTC. This gives the protein CASSPLGNGANEQFF.

This chain joins TRBV5-1 and TRBJ2-7, with 8 bases aligning to TRBD1. CDR3 length: 16 amino acids. The J segment lost 0 bases and the V segment lost 5 bases, leaving 10 bases of the junction unmatched. CDR1 SGHRS and CDR2 YFSETQ come from the germline V gene. The CDR3 nucleotides read TGCGCCAGCAGGAGGAGGCCGGACAGGGACTCCTACGAGCAGTACTTC. Translation gives CASRRRPDRDSYEQYF. The full variable domain, in which reference TRBV5-1 and TRBJ2-7 provide the parts outside the CDR3, is KAGVTQTPRYLIKTRGQQVTLSCSPISGHRSVSWYQQTPGQGLQFLFEYFSETQRNKGNFPGRFSGRQFSNSRSEMNVSTLELGDSALYLCASRRRPDRDSYEQYFGPGTRLTVT.

This chain links TRBV5-1 with TRBJ2-2; D unresolved. Germline assignment: CDR1 SGHRS and CDR2 YFSETQ. Trimming left V 4 bases short and J 2 bases short, with 6 bases between. This CDR3 contains 13 residues. CDR3 protein: CASSQDNTGELFF. CDR3 DNA sequence: TGCGCCAGCAGCCAGGATAACACCGGGGAGCTGTTTTTT.

The chain uses TRBV14 and TRBJ1-1; the match to TRBD1 covers 10 bases. CDR3 length: 15 residues. Germline lookup yields CDR1 SGHDN and CDR2 FVKESK. V gave up 5 bases and J gave up 1 base; unmatched junction bases: 4. CDR3 sequence: CASSFRQGANTEAFF. DNA of the CDR3: TGTGCCAGCAGCTTCCGACAGGGGGCGAACACTGAAGCTTTCTTT.

The chain carries TRBV4-2 and TRBJ2-1; D uncertain. V shed 4 bases and J shed 4 bases, with 14 bases lying between them. This CDR3 contains 15 residues. Germline assignment: CDR1 LGHNA and CDR2 YNFKEQ. CDR3 nucleotide sequence: TGTGCCAGCAGCCCAAAGACGGGCCTTTACAATGAGCAGTTCTTC. Translated: CASSPKTGLYNEQFF.

The chain has TRBV7-9 and TRBJ1-2; 7 bases match TRBD1. Germline loops: CDR1 SEHNR, CDR2 FQNEAQ (reference sequence). The CDR3 contains 12 residues. With 8 bases clipped from V and 12 bases from J, the junction kept 12 bases outside the gene matches. CDR3 region: CASSPSDRANTF. CDR3 nucleotide sequence: TGTGCCAGCTCTCCGTCCGACAGGGCCAACACCTTC.

This clone was picked up one time. The chain joins TRBV3-1 (or the pseudogene TRBV3-2) to TRBJ1-2; TRBD1 matches 8 bases. Germline V gene sequence: CDR1 LGHDT, CDR2 YNNKEL (reference sequence). This CDR3 is 16 amino acids long. With V trimmed by 0 bases and J by 7 bases, 10 bases remained unmatched. Written as DNA, the CDR3 is TGTGCCAGCAGCCAAGACCTTTTGGGACAGGATCCTGGCTACACCTTC. It encodes CASSQDLLGQDPGYTF.

The chain joins TRBV30 to TRBJ2-7; 7 positions match TRBD2. The CDR3 length is 14 residues. CDR1 and CDR2 from the germline V gene are GTSNPN and SVGIG (reference sequence). V dropped 2 bases and J dropped 2; count of bases not matched to a gene: 6. CDR3 residues: CAWSSQREPYEQYF. CDR3 coding DNA: TGTGCCTGGAGTTCCCAGCGGGAACCCTACGAGCAGTACTTC. Looking up the rest from reference TRBV30 and TRBJ2-7 gives the full variable domain: SQTIHQWPATLVQPVGSPLSLECTVEGTSNPNLYWYRQAAGRGLQLLFYSVGIGQISSEVPQNLSASRPQDRQFILSSKKLLLSDSGFYLCAWSSQREPYEQYFGPGTRLTVT.

The chain links TRBV3-1 (or the pseudogene TRBV3-2) to TRBJ1-5; 9 bases align to TRBD1. This CDR3 is built from 15 residues. The trim removed 5 bases at V and 1 base at J, leaving 3 bases unmatched. The germline gives CDR1 LGHDT, CDR2 YNNKEL (reference sequence). The CDR3 nucleotides read TGTGCCAGCAGCGAGACAGGGGGGAGCAATCAGCCCCAGCATTTT. This gives the protein CASSETGGSNQPQHF.

The DNA of the CDR3 is TGCGCCAGCAGCCCGGGACAGGGGGCTTCTGAAGCTTTCTTT. It specifies CASSPGQGASEAFF. The gene calls are TRBV5-1 and TRBJ1-1, with 12 bases aligning to TRBD1. This CDR3 is 14 amino acids long. J gave up 6 bases and V 4 bases, and 4 bases lay outside the gene matches. The germline gives CDR1 SGHRS, CDR2 YFSETQ.

The chain employs TRBV11-2 and TRBJ1-4; no definite D call. Trimming removed 5 bases at V and 8 bases at J, with 18 bases between. CDR1 and CDR2 from the germline V gene are SGHAT and FQNNGV. The CDR3 extends over 15 amino acids. The CDR3 nucleotides read TGTGCCAGCAGCCTCTCCGGGTTCAGCAGGGAAAAACTGTTTTTT. Its protein product is CASSLSGFSREKLFF.

The V and J genes are TRBV5-4 and TRBJ1-2; D might be TRBD1 (6 bases). V shed 2 bases and J shed 5 bases, with 19 bases lying between them. The V gene's germline CDR1 is SGHNT and CDR2 YYREEE (reference sequence). The CDR3 consists of 16 residues. CDR3 DNA sequence: TGTGCCAGCAGCTTCAGCTGGCAGGGGACCGAATATGGCTACACCTTC. The encoded protein is CASSFSWQGTEYGYTF. Drawing the rest from reference TRBV5-4 and TRBJ1-2, the complete variable domain is ETGVTQSPTHLIKTRGQQVTLRCSSQSGHNTVSWYQQALGQGPQFIFQYYREEENGRGNFPPRFSGLQFPNYSSELNVNALELDDSALYLCASSFSWQGTEYGYTFGSGTRLTVV.

The gene calls are TRBV9 and TRBJ1-2, with D perhaps matching TRBD1 (5 bases). V was clipped by 2 bases and J by 3 bases, with 5 bases between them. Germline V CDR1 and CDR2: SGDLS, YYNGEE. The CDR3 has 12 amino acids. This CDR3 is CASSVTDYGYTF. The CDR3 nucleotides read TGTGCCAGCAGCGTGACAGACTATGGCTACACCTTC.

This chain connects TRBV28 to TRBJ1-1, with D possibly TRBD1 on 6 matching bases. Germline V gene lookup returns CDR1 MDHEN and CDR2 SYDVKM. V lost 3 bases and J 6 bases, leaving 17 bases between the germline ends. CDR3 length: 15 amino acids. CDR3 in DNA: TGTGCCAGCAGTTTCATAGGGGGTCCCTTGCCTGAAGCTTTCTTT. Translated, it gives CASSFIGGPLPEAFF.

The rearrangement joins TRBV15 to TRBJ1-1; the D gene is possibly TRBD1 (5 bases). CDR1 and CDR2 from the germline V gene are LNHNV and YYDKDF (reference sequence). The V gene lost 3 bases and the J gene lost 4 bases, with 24 bases spanning the gap. The CDR3 is 18 residues long. This chain's CDR3 is CATSRGSRVGYVLTEAFF. CDR3 in DNA: TGTGCCACCAGCAGGGGTTCCAGGGTTGGCTACGTCCTCACTGAAGCTTTCTTT.

The chain uses TRBV6-5 and TRBJ1-2; no clear D gene. The V and J ends lost 6 bases and 4 bases respectively, with 9 bases between them. The CDR3 contains 12 residues. The germline V gene encodes CDR1 MNHEY and CDR2 SVGAGI. CDR3 bases: TGTGCCAGCAGGCAGGTCGGCTATGGCTACACCTTC. This translates into CASRQVGYGYTF.

This clone was counted a few times. CDR3 residues: CASSQGTEAFF. CDR3 DNA sequence: TGTGCCAGCAGCCAGGGGACTGAAGCTTTCTTT. The J gene is TRBJ1-1, the V gene TRBV27; D may be TRBD1 (6 bases). This CDR3 has 11 residues. Deletions cut 6 bases from V and 5 bases from J, with 7 bases between. The V gene's germline CDR1 is MNHEY and CDR2 SMNVEV (reference sequence).

A single count supports this clone. Other DNA sequences in this sample translate to the same CDR3. The J gene is TRBJ1-1, the V gene TRBV20-1; unclear D gene. This CDR3 comprises 10 residues. In germline, CDR1 is DFQATT, CDR2 SNEGSKA (reference sequence). Trimming removed 6 bases from V and 2 bases from J, with 4 bases in between. The CDR3 nucleotides are TGCAGTGCCCGTAACACTGAAGCTTTCTTT. It codes for CSARNTEAFF.